This TCR beta chain stems from a study of T cells in tuberculosis. Study information: T cells were selected with CD1B tetramers loaded with glucose monomycolate. Study-level results: Low-affinity CD1B-GMM tetramer-binding T cells may have been missed.

The ends were cut back, 4 bases at V and 0 bases at J, with 7 bases in the middle. The CDR3 has 13 amino acids. The V gene's germline CDR1 is SGHNT and CDR2 YYREEE (reference sequence). Clones were sequenced by immunoSEQ multiplex PCR, and TCRdb holds only the in-frame ones, with some missing. The table records around 50,000 clones, around 90% of them present only once. After thawing and overnight rest, PBMC were stained with GMM-loaded CD1B tetramer, viability dye and anti-CD3 for sorting. The CD1B tetramers carried C32 glucose monomycolate purified from Rhodococcus equi. The sequencing input was CD1b-GMM tetramer-negative cells sorted from PBMCs. The TCR was taken from an adult woman with latent tuberculosis. V is TRBV5-4 and J is TRBJ1-1, with D unresolved. The CDR3 is CASSRVLNTEAFF. Written as DNA, the CDR3 is TGTGCCAGCAGCCGCGTTCTGAACACTGAAGCTTTCTTT. The full variable domain, rest sourced from reference TRBV5-4 and TRBJ1-1, is ETGVTQSPTHLIKTRGQQVTLRCSSQSGHNTVSWYQQALGQGPQFIFQYYREEENGRGNFPPRFSGLQFPNYSSELNVNALELDDSALYLCASSRVLNTEAFFGQGTRLTVV.